The T cell receptor beta chain described here comes from a study of neoadjuvant anti-PD-1 for oral cavity cancer. Time point reported: after neoadjuvant nivolumab, at surgical resection. The data were produced by immunoSEQ multiplex PCR, yet TCRdb's version contains in-frame clones alone and is incomplete. The sample consists of 13,000 to 15,000 clones, roughly 70% of them appearing once. V was shortened by 3 bases and J by 4 bases, with 16 bases between the two germline ends. In germline, CDR1 is SGDLS, CDR2 YYNGEE. This CDR3 spans 16 amino acids. This sequence was found in a person aged 40 to 85 with oral cavity squamous cell carcinoma. This chain connects TRBV9 to TRBJ2-2, with D tentatively TRBD2 (5 bases). This material consisted of PBMCs, taken after nivolumab (anti-PD-1) treatment. The CDR3 nucleotides read TGTGCCAGCAGCGCTGGAGGACGGGATCGCACCGGGGAGCTGTTTTTT. This sequence encodes CASSAGGRDRTGELFF. The whole variable domain, remainder taken from reference TRBV9 and TRBJ2-2, is DSGVTQTPKHLITATGQRVTLRCSPRSGDLSVYWYQQSLDQGLQFLIQYYNGEERAKGNILERFSAQQFPDLHSELNLSSLELGDSALYFCASSAGGRDRTGELFFGEGSRLTVL.